Detailed here is one T cell receptor (beta chain). As yet, its antigen is unknown. Included in the TCR beta cDNA libraries were unique molecular identifiers. TCRdb re-derived calls from the PCR reads in MiXCR, one entry per CDR3 protein. The profile shows fewer than 550,000 distinct CDR3 sequences, roughly 34% of them singletons. This sample was included in a study of post-analysis software for immune sequencing data. Study information: The study covered relapsing-remitting, secondary progressive and progressive-relapsing courses of multiple sclerosis.

Study-wide results and caveats: Patients carried a handful of TRBV segments more frequently than controls did, and TRBV5-6, TRBV5-1 and TRBV20-1 were among them.

The CDR3 runs to 17 residues. Germline CDR1 MNHNY, CDR2 SVGAGI (reference sequence). With 6 bases clipped from V and 4 bases from J, the junction kept 14 bases outside the gene matches. The source material was blood. The source of this sequence is a girl under 18 with multiple sclerosis. The chain recombines TRBV6-6 with TRBJ1-2; 10 positions match TRBD1. CDR3 DNA: TGTGCCAGCAGCATCCAACTCCGGGACAGGGGAACCTATGGCTACACCTTC. Translating gives CASSIQLRDRGTYGYTF.